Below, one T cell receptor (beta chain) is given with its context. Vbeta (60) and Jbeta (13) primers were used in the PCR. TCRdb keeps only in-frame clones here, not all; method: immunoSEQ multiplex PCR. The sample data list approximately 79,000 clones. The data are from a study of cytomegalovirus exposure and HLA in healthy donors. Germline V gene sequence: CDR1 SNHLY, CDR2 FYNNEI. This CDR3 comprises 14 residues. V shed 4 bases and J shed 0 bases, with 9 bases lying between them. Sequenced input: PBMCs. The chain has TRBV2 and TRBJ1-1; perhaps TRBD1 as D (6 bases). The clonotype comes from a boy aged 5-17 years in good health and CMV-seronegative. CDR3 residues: CASSGEGVNTEAFF. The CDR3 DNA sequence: TGTGCCAGCAGTGGGGAGGGGGTGAACACTGAAGCTTTCTTT.